This entry lists 3 T cell receptor beta chains sequenced from one sample in a study of PD-1 blockade in mismatch repair-deficient tumors. The table came from immunoSEQ multiplex PCR; TCRdb's copy has only in-frame clones and leaves some out. Altogether approximately 120,000 clones are present, around 83% being singletons, with the ten largest covering less than 15%. Sequencing was performed on peripheral blood, taken 44 weeks after starting pembrolizumab. The receptors were sampled from an adult with mismatch repair-deficient cancer.

This clone was observed a single time. The chain carries TRBV7-8 and TRBJ2-7; the D gene could be TRBD1 or TRBD2 (5 bases each). The CDR3 length is 14 residues. The germline V gene has CDR1 SGHVS and CDR2 FQNEAQ. Trimming removed 3 bases from V and 3 bases from J, with 12 bases in between. CDR3 region: CASSLFSGGYEQYF. The CDR3 DNA reads as TGTGCCAGCAGCTTGTTCAGTGGGGGCTACGAGCAGTACTTC.

The chain has TRBV13 and TRBJ2-2, with TRBD2 matching 9 bases. CDR1 and CDR2 from the germline V gene are PRHDT and FYEKMQ (reference sequence). This CDR3 spans 16 amino acids. J lost 3 bases, V lost 5 bases, and 7 bases had no gene match. The DNA of the CDR3 is TGTGCCAGCAGCCCCGAAGCGGGAGGCGACACCGGGGAGCTGTTTTTT. Its translation is CASSPEAGGDTGELFF.

The chain couples TRBV28 to TRBJ2-5; 11 bases line up with TRBD2. The DNA end lines up better with TRBJ2-7; the J call may be wrong. CDR3 length: 14 amino acids. Germline V gene data show CDR1 as MDHEN and CDR2 as SYDVKM. CDR3 coding DNA: TGTGCCAGCAGAACTAGCGGGGGTTCCTACGAGCAGTACTTC. Translating it yields CASRTSGGSYEQYF.